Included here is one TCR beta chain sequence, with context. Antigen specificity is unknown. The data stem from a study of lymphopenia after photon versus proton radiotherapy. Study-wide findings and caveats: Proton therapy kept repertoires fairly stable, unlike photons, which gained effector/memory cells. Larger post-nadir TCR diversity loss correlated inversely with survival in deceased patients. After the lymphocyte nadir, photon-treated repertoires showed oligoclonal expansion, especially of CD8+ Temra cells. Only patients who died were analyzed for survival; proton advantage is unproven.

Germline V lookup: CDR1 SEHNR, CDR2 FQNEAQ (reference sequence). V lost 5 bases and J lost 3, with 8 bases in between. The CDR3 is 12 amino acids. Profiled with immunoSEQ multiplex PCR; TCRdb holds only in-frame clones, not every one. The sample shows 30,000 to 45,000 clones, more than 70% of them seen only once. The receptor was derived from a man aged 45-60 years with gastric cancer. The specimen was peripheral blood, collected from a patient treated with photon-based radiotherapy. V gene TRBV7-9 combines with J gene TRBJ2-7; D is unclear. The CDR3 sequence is CASSPDHYEQYF. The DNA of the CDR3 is TGTGCCAGCAGCCCGGACCACTACGAGCAGTACTTC.